The present entry profiles one T cell receptor (beta chain) with its context. Antigen specificity is unknown. 60 Vbeta and 13 Jbeta primers were used in PCR. This table comes from immunoSEQ multiplex PCR, and its TCRdb copy is limited to in-frame clones, with some not included. The data hold hundreds of thousands of clones, with around 79% observed a single time. The data are from a study of cytomegalovirus exposure and HLA in healthy donors. Study-wide results and caveats: Later on, an analysis showed TCR association rates differing by HLA locus, with DRB1 the most and HLA-C the fewest.

The germline V gene encodes CDR1 KGHSH and CDR2 LQKENI. The V and J ends lost 6 bases and 0 bases, in that order; junction bases with no gene match: 5. The CDR3 loop spans 14 amino acids. Material: PBMCs. The sequence derives from a male donor in good health and CMV-seronegative. The chain is built from TRBV18 and TRBJ2-7; 7 bases fit TRBD2. The CDR3 spells CASSTSGTSYEQYF. In DNA, the CDR3 is TGTGCCAGCTCCACAAGCGGGACCTCCTACGAGCAGTACTTC. Supplemented by reference TRBV18 and TRBJ2-7, the full variable domain reads NAGVMQNPRHLVRRRGQEARLRCSPMKGHSHVYWYRQLPEEGLKFMVYLQKENIIDESGMPKERFSAEFPKEGPSILRIQQVVRGDSAAYFCASSTSGTSYEQYFGPGTRLTVT.